The 5 T cell receptor beta chains below come from one sample, sequenced in a study of T cell responses to AZD1222 COVID-19 vaccine. The method was immunoSEQ multiplex PCR; TCRdb's version includes in-frame clones alone and lacks a portion of them. The sample records about 100,000 clones, approximately 87% being singletons. The sequencing here drew on peripheral blood, taken on day 0 of AZD1222 vaccination. All receptors come from an adult in good health.

The chain joins TRBV10-1 to TRBJ2-7; 9 bases fit TRBD2. The CDR3 consists of 15 residues. The germline V gene encodes CDR1 WNHNN and CDR2 SYGVQD (reference sequence). With V trimmed by 7 bases and J by 3 bases, 10 bases remained unmatched. The CDR3 spells CASTERLAEDYEQYF. CDR3 bases: TGCGCCAGCACCGAGAGACTAGCGGAGGACTACGAGCAGTACTTC.

This clone was observed a few times. The chain uses TRBV28 and TRBJ2-3; D remains unclear. The CDR3 covers 13 residues. Per the germline V gene, CDR1 is MDHEN and CDR2 is SYDVKM. Deletions cut 5 bases from V and 0 bases from J, with 6 bases between. CDR3: CASSATSTDTQYF. DNA for the CDR3: TGTGCCAGCAGTGCAACTAGCACAGATACGCAGTATTTT. The full variable domain, in which reference TRBV28 and TRBJ2-3 provide the parts outside the CDR3, is DVKVTQSSRYLVKRTGEKVFLECVQDMDHENMFWYRQDPGLGLRLIYFSYDVKMKEKGDIPEGYSVSREKKERFSLILESASTNQTSMYLCASSATSTDTQYFGPGTRLTVL.

The J gene is TRBJ1-4, the V gene TRBV19; D is unresolved. CDR1 and CDR2 from the germline V gene are LNHDA and SQIVND (reference sequence). V lost 5 bases, J lost 6 bases, and 19 bases lay in between. This CDR3 spans 16 amino acids. CDR3 coding DNA: TGTGCCAGTAGTCCCCGGACCCAGAGTAGGGATGAAAAACTGTTTTTT. It yields the protein CASSPRTQSRDEKLFF.

The V gene is TRBV7-9, the J gene TRBJ2-7; TRBD2 might be the D (5 bases). V dropped 3 bases and J dropped 6 bases, with 15 bases sitting between them. Looked up from germline, CDR1 is SEHNR and CDR2 is FQNEAQ (reference sequence). The CDR3 runs to 14 residues. This CDR3 reads CASSFASGWAEQYF. CDR3 DNA sequence: TGTGCCAGCAGCTTCGCGTCGGGATGGGCCGAGCAGTACTTC. The whole variable domain, filled in from reference TRBV7-9 and TRBJ2-7, reads DTGVSQNPRHKITKRGQNVTFRCDPISEHNRLYWYRQTLGQGPEFLTYFQNEAQLEKSRLLSDRFSAERPKGSFSTLEIQRTEQGDSAMYLCASSFASGWAEQYFGPGTRLTVT.

The chain recombines TRBV11-2 with TRBJ2-2; no definite D call. The ends were cut back, 2 bases at V and 9 bases at J, with 13 bases in the middle. The germline CDR1 and CDR2 sequences are SGHAT and FQNNGV. This CDR3 has 14 residues. For the CDR3, the DNA is TGTGCCAGCAGCTTAACCACCATTTCCCGGGAGCTGTTTTTT. This gives the protein CASSLTTISRELFF.